The entry that follows covers one T cell receptor beta chain sequence. The data are from a study of blood T cell repertoires in COVID-19. Study-level background: The samples span acute and convalescent COVID-19 from the United States, Italy and Spain. In each case, the material was cDNA or gDNA derived from T cells, B-cell-depleted T cells, or PBMCs.

In the source study's methods: Quantification of nucleated cells was approximated via reference gene primer amplification. Assay used: immunoSEQ multiplex PCR; TCRdb lists only in-frame clones, some missing. The V and J calls and clone size come from that table; D and trimming were worked out from the DNA. The sample carries approximately 90,000 clones, about nine tenths recorded once. Sequenced sample: peripheral blood. The receptor comes from a woman aged 70-85 years with acute or convalescent COVID-19.

For the CDR3, the DNA is TGTGCCAGCAGCCAAGCGGACAGGGGTTACGAGCAGTACTTC. It encodes CASSQADRGYEQYF. V and J are TRBV3-1 (or the pseudogene TRBV3-2) and TRBJ2-7, with 9 nucleotides matching TRBD1. This CDR3 is built from 14 residues. Germline CDR1 and CDR2: LGHDT and YNNKEL (reference sequence). The V and J ends lost 1 base and 4 bases, in that order; junction bases with no gene match: 2.